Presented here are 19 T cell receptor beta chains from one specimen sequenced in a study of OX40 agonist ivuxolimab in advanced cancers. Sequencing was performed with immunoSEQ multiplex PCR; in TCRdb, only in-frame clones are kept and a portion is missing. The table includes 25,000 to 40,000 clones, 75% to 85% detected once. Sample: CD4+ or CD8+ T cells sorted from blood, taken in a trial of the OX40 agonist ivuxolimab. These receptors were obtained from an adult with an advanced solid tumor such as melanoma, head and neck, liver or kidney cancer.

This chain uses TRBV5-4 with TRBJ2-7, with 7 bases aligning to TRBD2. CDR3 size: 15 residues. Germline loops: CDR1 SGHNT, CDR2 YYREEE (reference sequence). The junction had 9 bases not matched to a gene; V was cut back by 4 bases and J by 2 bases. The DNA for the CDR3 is TGTGCCAGCAGCCCGGTTTTGGGGGGGACCTACGAGCAGTACTTC. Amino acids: CASSPVLGGTYEQYF.

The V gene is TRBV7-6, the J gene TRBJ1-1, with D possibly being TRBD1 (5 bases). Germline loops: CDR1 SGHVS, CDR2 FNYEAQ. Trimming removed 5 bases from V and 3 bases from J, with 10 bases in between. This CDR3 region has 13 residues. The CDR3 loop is CASSPVGDTEAFF. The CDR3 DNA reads TGTGCCAGCAGCCCCGTGGGGGACACTGAAGCTTTCTTT.

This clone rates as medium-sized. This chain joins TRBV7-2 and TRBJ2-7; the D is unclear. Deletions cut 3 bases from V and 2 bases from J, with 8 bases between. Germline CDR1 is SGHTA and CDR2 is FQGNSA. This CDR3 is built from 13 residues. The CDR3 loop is CASSFNPTYEQYF. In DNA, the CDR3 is TGTGCCAGCAGCTTTAACCCGACCTACGAGCAGTACTTC.

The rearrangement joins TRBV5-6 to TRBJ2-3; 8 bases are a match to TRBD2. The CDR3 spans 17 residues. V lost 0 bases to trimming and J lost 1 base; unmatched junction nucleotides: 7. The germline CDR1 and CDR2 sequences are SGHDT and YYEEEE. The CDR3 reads CASSLADPAGGTDTQYF. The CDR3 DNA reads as TGTGCCAGCAGCTTGGCCGATCCAGCGGGAGGCACAGATACGCAGTATTTT. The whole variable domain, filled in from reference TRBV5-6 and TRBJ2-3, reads DAGVTQSPTHLIKTRGQQVTLRCSPKSGHDTVSWYQQALGQGPQFIFQYYEEEERQRGNFPDRFSGHQFPNYSSELNVNALLLGDSALYLCASSLADPAGGTDTQYFGPGTRLTVL.

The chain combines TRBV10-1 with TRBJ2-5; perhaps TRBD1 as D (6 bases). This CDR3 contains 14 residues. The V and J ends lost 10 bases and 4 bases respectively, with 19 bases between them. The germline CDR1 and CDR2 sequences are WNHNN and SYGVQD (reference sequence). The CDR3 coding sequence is TGCGCCACTCTACCGAACAGGGCGGTAGAGACCCAGTACTTC. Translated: CATLPNRAVETQYF.

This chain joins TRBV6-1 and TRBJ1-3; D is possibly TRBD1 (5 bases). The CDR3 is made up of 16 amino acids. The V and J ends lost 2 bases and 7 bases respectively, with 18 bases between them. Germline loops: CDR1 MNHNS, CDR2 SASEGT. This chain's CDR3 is CASSEYQAGTLNTIYF. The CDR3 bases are TGTGCCAGCAGTGAATATCAGGCAGGGACCCTCAACACCATATATTTT.

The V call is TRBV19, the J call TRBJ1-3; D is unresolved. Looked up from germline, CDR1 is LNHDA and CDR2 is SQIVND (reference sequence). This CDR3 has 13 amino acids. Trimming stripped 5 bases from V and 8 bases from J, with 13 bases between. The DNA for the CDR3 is TGTGCCAGTAGTCCGGACCGAGACCACACCATATATTTT. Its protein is CASSPDRDHTIYF.

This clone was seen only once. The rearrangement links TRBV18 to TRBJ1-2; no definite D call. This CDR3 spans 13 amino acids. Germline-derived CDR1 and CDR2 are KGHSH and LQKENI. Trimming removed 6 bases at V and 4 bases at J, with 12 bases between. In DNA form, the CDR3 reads TGTGCCAGCTCCCCCGGCGGAATCTATGGCTACACCTTC. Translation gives CASSPGGIYGYTF.

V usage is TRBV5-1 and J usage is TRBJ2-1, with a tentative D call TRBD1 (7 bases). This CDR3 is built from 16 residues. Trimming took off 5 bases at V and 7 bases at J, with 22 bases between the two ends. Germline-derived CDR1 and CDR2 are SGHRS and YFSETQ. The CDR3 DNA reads TGCGCCAGCAGAGGGGCGGTAGGAGGGGGCACGAATGAGCAGTTCTTC. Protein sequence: CASRGAVGGGTNEQFF.

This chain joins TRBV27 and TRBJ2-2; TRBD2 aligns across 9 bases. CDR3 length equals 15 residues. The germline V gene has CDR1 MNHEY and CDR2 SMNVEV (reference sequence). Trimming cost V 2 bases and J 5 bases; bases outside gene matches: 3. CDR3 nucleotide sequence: TGTGCCAGCAGTTTAATAGCGGGAGAGACCGGGGAGCTGTTTTTT. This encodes CASSLIAGETGELFF.

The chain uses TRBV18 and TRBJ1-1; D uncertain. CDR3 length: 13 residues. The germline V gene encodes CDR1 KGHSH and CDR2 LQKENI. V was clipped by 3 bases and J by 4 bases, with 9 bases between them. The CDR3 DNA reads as TGTGCCAGCTCACCGGGTCAATTCACTGAAGCTTTCTTT. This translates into CASSPGQFTEAFF.

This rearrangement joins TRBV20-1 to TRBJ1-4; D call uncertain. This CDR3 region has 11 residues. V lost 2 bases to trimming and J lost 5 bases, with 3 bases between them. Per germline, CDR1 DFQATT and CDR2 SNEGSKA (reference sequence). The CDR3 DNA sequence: TGCAGTGCTAGAAACAATGAAAAACTGTTTTTT. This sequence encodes CSARNNEKLFF.

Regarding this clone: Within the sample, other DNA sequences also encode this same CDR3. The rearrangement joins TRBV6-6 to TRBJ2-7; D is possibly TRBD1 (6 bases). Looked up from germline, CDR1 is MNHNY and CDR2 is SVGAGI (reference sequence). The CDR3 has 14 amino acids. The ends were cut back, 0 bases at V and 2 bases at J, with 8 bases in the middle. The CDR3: CASSYSTGPYEQYF. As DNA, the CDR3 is TGTGCCAGCAGTTACTCGACAGGACCCTACGAGCAGTACTTC.

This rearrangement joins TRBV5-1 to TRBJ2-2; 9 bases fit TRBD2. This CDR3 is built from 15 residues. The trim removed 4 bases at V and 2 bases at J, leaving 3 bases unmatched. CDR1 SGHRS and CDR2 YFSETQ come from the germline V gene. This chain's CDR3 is CASSRLAANTGELFF. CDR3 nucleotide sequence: TGCGCCAGCAGCCGACTAGCGGCAAACACCGGGGAGCTGTTTTTT.

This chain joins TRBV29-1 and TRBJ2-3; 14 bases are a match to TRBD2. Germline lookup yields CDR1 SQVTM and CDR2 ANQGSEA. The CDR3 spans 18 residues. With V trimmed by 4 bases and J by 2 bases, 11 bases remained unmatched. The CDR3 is CSVVGLAGVFENTDTQYF. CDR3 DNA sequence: TGCAGCGTTGTGGGACTAGCGGGAGTTTTCGAAAACACAGATACGCAGTATTTT.

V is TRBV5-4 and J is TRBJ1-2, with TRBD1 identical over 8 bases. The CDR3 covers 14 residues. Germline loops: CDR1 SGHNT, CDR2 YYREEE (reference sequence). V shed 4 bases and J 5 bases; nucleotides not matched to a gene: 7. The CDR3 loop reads CASSRDRKEYGYTF. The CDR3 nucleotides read TGTGCCAGCAGCCGGGACAGGAAGGAGTATGGCTACACCTTC. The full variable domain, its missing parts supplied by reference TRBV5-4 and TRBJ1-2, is ETGVTQSPTHLIKTRGQQVTLRCSSQSGHNTVSWYQQALGQGPQFIFQYYREEENGRGNFPPRFSGLQFPNYSSELNVNALELDDSALYLCASSRDRKEYGYTFGSGTRLTVV.

The CDR3 loop is CASSLDRGRDTQYF. The DNA for the CDR3 is TGCGCCAGCAGCTTGGACAGGGGGCGAGATACGCAGTATTTT. This chain links TRBV5-1 with TRBJ2-3, with 9 nucleotides matching TRBD1. The J segment lost 5 bases and the V segment lost 0 bases, leaving 1 base of the junction unmatched. In germline, CDR1 is SGHRS, CDR2 YFSETQ. CDR3 length equals 14 residues.

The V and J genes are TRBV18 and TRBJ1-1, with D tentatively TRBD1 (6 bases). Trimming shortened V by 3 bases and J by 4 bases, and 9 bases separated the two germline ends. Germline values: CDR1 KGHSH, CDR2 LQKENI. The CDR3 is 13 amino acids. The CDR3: CASSPDSSTEAFF. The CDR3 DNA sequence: TGTGCCAGCTCACCGGACAGTTCCACTGAAGCTTTCTTT.

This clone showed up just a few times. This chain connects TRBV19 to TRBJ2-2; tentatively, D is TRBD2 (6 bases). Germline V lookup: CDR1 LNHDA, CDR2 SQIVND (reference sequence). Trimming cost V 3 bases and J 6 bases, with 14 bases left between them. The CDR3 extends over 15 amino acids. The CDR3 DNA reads TGTGCCAGTAGTATGAGGAGGGGATCGGCCGGGGAGCTGTTTTTT. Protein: CASSMRRGSAGELFF. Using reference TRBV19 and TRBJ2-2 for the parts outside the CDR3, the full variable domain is DGGITQSPKYLFRKEGQNVTLSCEQNLNHDAMYWYRQDPGQGLRLIYYSQIVNDFQKGDIAEGYSVSREKKESFPLTVTSAQKNPTAFYLCASSMRRGSAGELFFGEGSRLTVL.